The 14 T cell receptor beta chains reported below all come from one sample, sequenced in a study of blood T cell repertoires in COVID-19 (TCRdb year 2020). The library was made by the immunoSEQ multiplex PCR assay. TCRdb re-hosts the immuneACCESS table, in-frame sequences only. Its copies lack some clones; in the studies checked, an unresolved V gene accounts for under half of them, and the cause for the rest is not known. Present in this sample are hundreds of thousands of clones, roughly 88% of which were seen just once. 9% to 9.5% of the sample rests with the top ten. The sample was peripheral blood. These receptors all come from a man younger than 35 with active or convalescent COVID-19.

CDR3 amino acids: CASSQVGRGEAFF. CDR3 coding DNA: TGCGCCAGCAGCCAAGTAGGGAGGGGAGAAGCTTTCTTT. J is TRBJ1-1 and V is TRBV4-1, with D possibly matching TRBD1 (5 bases). CDR1 and CDR2 (germline): MGHRA, YSYEKL. The CDR3 spans 13 residues. The ends were cut back, 1 base at V and 8 bases at J, with 11 bases in the middle.

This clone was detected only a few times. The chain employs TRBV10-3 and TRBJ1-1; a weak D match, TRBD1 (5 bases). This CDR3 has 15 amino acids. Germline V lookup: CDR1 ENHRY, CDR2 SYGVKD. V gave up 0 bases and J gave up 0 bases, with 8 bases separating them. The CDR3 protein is CAISESPGLNTEAFF. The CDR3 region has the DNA TGTGCCATCAGTGAGTCGCCAGGGTTGAACACTGAAGCTTTCTTT.

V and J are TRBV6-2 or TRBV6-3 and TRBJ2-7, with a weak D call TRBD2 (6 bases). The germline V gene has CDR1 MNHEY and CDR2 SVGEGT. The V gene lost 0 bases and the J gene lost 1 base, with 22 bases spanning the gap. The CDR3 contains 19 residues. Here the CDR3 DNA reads TGTGCCAGCAGTTACTCGTTGCGGGGAAAAGTTTTTTATTCCTACGAGCAGTACTTC. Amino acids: CASSYSLRGKVFYSYEQYF.

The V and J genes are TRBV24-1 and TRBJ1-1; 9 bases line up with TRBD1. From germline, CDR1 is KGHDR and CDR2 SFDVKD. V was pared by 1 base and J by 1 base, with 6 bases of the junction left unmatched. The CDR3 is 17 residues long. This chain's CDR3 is CATSDFLGQGKNTEAFF. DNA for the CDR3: TGTGCCACCAGTGATTTTCTGGGACAGGGTAAGAACACTGAAGCTTTCTTT.

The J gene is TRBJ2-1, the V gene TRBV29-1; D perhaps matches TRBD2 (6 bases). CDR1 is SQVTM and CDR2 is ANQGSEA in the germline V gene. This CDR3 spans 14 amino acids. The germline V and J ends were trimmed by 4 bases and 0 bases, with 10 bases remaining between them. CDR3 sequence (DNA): TGCAGCGTTGTAGGACTAATCTCCTACAATGAGCAGTTCTTC. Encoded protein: CSVVGLISYNEQFF.

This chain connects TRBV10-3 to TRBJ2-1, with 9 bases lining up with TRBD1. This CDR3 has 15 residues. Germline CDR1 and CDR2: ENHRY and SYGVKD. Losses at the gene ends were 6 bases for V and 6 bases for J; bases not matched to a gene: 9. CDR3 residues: CAIRDDRGGINEQFF. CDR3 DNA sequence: TGTGCCATCAGAGACGACAGGGGGGGGATCAATGAGCAGTTCTTC.

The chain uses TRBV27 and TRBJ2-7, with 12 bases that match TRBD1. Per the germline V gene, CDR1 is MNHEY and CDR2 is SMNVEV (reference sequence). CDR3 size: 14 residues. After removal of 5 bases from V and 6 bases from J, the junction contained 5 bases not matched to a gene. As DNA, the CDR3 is TGTGCCAGCAGTGGGACAGGGGGCGGCCGCGAGCAGTACTTC. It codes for CASSGTGGGREQYF.

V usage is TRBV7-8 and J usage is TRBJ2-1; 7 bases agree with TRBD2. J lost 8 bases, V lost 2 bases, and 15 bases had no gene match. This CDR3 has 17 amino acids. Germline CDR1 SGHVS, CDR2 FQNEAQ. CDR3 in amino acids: CASSLLPGTNAVDEQFF. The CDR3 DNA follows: TGTGCCAGCAGCTTACTTCCCGGGACTAATGCGGTTGATGAGCAGTTCTTC.

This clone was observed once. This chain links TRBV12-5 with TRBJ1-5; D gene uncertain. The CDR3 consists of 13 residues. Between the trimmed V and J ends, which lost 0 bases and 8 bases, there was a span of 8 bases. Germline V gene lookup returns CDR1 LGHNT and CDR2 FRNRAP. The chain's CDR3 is CASGLVHGEPQHF. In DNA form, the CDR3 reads TGTGCTAGTGGTTTGGTACATGGAGAGCCCCAGCATTTT.

CDR3 in amino acids: CASSQGPKGRGEGYTF. CDR3 bases: TGCGCCAGCAGCCAAGGGCCTAAGGGCCGGGGAGAGGGCTACACCTTC. The V and J genes are TRBV4-1 and TRBJ1-2; D remains unclear. Per germline, CDR1 MGHRA and CDR2 YSYEKL. The V gene lost 1 base and the J gene lost 8 bases, with 20 bases spanning the gap. This CDR3 spans 16 amino acids.

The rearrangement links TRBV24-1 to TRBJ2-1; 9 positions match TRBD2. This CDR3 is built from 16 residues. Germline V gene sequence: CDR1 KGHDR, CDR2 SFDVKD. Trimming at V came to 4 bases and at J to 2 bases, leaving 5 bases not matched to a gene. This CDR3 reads CATSEGRGGPYNEQFF. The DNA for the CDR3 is TGTGCCACCAGTGAGGGGCGGGGGGGCCCCTACAATGAGCAGTTCTTC.

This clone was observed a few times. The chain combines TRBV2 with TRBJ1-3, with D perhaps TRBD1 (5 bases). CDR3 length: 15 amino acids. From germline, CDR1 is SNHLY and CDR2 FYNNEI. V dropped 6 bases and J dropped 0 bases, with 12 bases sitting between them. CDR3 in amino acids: CASRRDGRSGNTIYF. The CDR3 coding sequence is TGTGCCAGCAGGCGGGACGGACGCTCTGGAAACACCATATATTTT.

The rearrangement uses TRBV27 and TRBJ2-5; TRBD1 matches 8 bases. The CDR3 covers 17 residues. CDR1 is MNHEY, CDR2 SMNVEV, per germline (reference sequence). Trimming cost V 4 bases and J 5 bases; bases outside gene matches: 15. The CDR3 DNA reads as TGTGCCAGCAGTTCGTCCGGACAGGGTCGTCATCCGGAGACCCAGTACTTC. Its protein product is CASSSSGQGRHPETQYF.

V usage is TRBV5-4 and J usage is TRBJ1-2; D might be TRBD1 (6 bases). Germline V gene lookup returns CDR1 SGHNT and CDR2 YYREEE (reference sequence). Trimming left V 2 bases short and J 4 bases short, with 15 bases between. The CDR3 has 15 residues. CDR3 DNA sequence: TGTGCCAGCAGCTTTTTCGATCAGGGGCTCTATGGCTACACCTTC. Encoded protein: CASSFFDQGLYGYTF.